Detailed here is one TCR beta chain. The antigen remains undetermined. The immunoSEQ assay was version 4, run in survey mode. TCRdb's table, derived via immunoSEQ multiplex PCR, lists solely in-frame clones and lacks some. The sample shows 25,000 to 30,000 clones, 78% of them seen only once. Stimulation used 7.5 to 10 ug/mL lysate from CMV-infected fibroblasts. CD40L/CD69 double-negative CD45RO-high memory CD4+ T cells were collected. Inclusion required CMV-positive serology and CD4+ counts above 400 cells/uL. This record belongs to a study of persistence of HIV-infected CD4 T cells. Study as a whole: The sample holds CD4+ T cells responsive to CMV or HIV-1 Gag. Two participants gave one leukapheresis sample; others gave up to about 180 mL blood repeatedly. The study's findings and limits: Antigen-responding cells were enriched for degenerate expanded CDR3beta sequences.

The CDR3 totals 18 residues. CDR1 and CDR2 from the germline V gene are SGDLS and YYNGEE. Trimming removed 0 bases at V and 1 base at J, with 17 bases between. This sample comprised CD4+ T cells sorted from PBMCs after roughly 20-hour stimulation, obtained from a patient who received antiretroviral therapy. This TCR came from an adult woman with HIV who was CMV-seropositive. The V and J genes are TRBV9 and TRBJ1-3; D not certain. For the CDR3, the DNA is TGTGCCAGCAGCGTAGGGGCAGTTCTTTCTTATTCTGGAAACACCATATATTTT. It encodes CASSVGAVLSYSGNTIYF.